This T cell receptor beta chain derives from a study of identical twins. Study-wide results and limits: Invariant MAIT and iNKT cells could partly confound zero-insertion analyses. There was an excess of low generation probability in the out-of-frame alpha sequences that twins shared. The models systematically underestimated how much out-of-frame TCR alpha was shared in monozygotic twins.

TCRdb re-analysed the 5' RACE reads in MiXCR, keeping a single row per CDR3 protein. Seen here are around 250,000 distinct CDR3 sequences, 10% to 15% observed once, and the top ten hold 3.5% to 5%. Comments on this clonotype: What it recognizes is unknown.

V was cut by 6 bases and J by 5 bases, with 19 bases left in between. Per germline, CDR1 DFQATT and CDR2 SNEGSKA (reference sequence). CDR3 length equals 14 residues. The sample was also linked to a second study, of yellow fever vaccine responses in identical twins.

Sample: memory (CD45RO+) T cells sorted from blood. The receptor's source is a woman between 18 and 29 years old in good health. This chain joins TRBV20-1 and TRBJ2-5; maybe TRBD2 (5 bases). CDR3 loop: CSAAPGVLVETQYF. As DNA, the CDR3 is TGCAGTGCGGCGCCCGGGGTTTTAGTGGAGACCCAGTACTTC.